This TCR beta chain was identified during a study of blood T cells in healthy people across ages. Next came a second PCR, run for about 7 to 12 cycles, which used a sample-barcoded 5' primer along with a J-beta primer mix. TCRdb re-derived calls from the 5' RACE reads in MiXCR, one entry per CDR3 protein. The sample carries around 1,700,000 distinct CDR3 sequences, 28% recorded once. Each sample used at least 7 million PBMCs. With V trimmed by 5 bases and J by 3 bases, 4 bases remained unmatched. This CDR3 contains 15 residues. This clonotype came up many times. This clonotype originated in a woman in her thirties in good health. The J gene is TRBJ1-5, the V gene TRBV12-3 or TRBV12-4; 10 nucleotides match TRBD1. The source material was blood. CDR3 nucleotides: TGTGCCAGCAGTATGACAGGGGGCTTCAATCAGCCCCAGCATTTT. Translation: CASSMTGGFNQPQHF.